A selection of T cell receptor beta chains follows, all from one sample in a study of T cell responses to AZD1222 COVID-19 vaccine. The protocol was immunoSEQ multiplex PCR, while the TCRdb copy is restricted to in-frame clones and leaves out a portion. The sample includes around 87,000 clones, 85% to 90% of them seen just once. The material sequenced was peripheral blood, taken 28 days after the second AZD1222 dose. The receptors here all came from an adult who received the AZD1222 COVID-19 vaccine. Each CDR3 is given with its conserved first and last residue. The D gene is left open where the match is weak. Some rows have no size entry. The others give once, few or many, or a class for an expanded clone.

clone_size: -
v_call: TRBV6-1
d_call: -
j_call: TRBJ1-2
cdr3_aa: CASSEEPSGLSYGYTF
cdr3_nt: TGTGCCAGCAGTGAAGAGCCCTCGGGTCTTTCCTATGGCTACACCTTC

clone_size: -
v_call: TRBV30
d_call: -
j_call: TRBJ2-2
cdr3_aa: CAWSVGTVNTGELFF
cdr3_nt: TGTGCCTGGAGTGTAGGGACGGTCAACACCGGGGAGCTGTTTTTT

clone_size: -
v_call: TRBV9
d_call: TRBD2
j_call: TRBJ2-7
cdr3_aa: CASSVGGPGGPYEQYF
cdr3_nt: TGTGCCAGCAGCGTGGGGGGTCCGGGAGGGCCCTACGAGCAGTACTTC

clone_size: once
v_call: TRBV6-1
d_call: -
j_call: TRBJ2-7
cdr3_aa: CASSEYLAGIEQYF
cdr3_nt: TGTGCCAGCAGTGAGTACCTGGCGGGGATCGAGCAGTACTTC

clone_size: few
v_call: TRBV6-4
d_call: -
j_call: TRBJ1-1
cdr3_aa: CASSRTLNTEAFF
cdr3_nt: TGTGCCAGCAGTCGGACACTGAACACTGAAGCTTTCTTT

clone_size: -
v_call: TRBV12-3/TRBV12-4
d_call: -
j_call: TRBJ1-1
cdr3_aa: CASSLGTYSEAFF
cdr3_nt: TGTGCCAGCAGTTTAGGGACGTATTCTGAAGCTTTCTTT

clone_size: once
v_call: TRBV7-9
d_call: -
j_call: TRBJ1-1
cdr3_aa: CASSSPPGLRQAEAFF
cdr3_nt: TGTGCCAGCAGCTCGCCCCCGGGACTCCGACAGGCTGAAGCTTTCTTT

clone_size: -
v_call: TRBV30
d_call: -
j_call: TRBJ2-7
cdr3_aa: CAWSVGDWGAPYEQYF
cdr3_nt: TGTGCCTGGAGTGTAGGCGATTGGGGGGCCCCCTACGAGCAGTACTTC

clone_size: many
v_call: TRBV30
d_call: -
j_call: TRBJ1-1
cdr3_aa: CAWSVSAEAFF
cdr3_nt: TGTGCCTGGAGTGTTTCCGCTGAAGCTTTCTTT

clone_size: few
v_call: TRBV5-4
d_call: TRBD1
j_call: TRBJ2-7
cdr3_aa: CASSQDGTGREQYF
cdr3_nt: TGTGCCAGCAGCCAGGACGGGACAGGGCGCGAGCAGTACTTC

clone_size: -
v_call: TRBV19
d_call: TRBD1
j_call: TRBJ1-6
cdr3_aa: CASRQGSNSPLHF
cdr3_nt: TGTGCCAGCAGACAGGGTAGTAATTCACCCCTCCACTTT

clone_size: -
v_call: TRBV27
d_call: -
j_call: TRBJ1-1
cdr3_aa: CASSLGSQIGSRTEAFF
cdr3_nt: TGTGCCAGCAGTTTAGGAAGTCAAATAGGTTCAAGAACTGAAGCTTTCTTT

clone_size: -
v_call: TRBV14
d_call: -
j_call: TRBJ2-5
cdr3_aa: CASSHFRLGQETQYF
cdr3_nt: TGTGCCAGCAGCCACTTTAGACTGGGCCAAGAGACCCAGTACTTC

clone_size: -
v_call: TRBV11-2
d_call: TRBD2
j_call: TRBJ2-7
cdr3_aa: CASSLGLAVNLGEQYF
cdr3_nt: TGTGCCAGCAGCCTCGGACTAGCGGTCAACCTAGGCGAGCAGTACTTC

clone_size: once
v_call: TRBV5-4
d_call: -
j_call: TRBJ2-2
cdr3_aa: CASSLDTGELFF
cdr3_nt: TGTGCCAGCAGCTTAGACACCGGGGAGCTGTTTTTT

clone_size: few
v_call: TRBV12-3/TRBV12-4
d_call: -
j_call: TRBJ1-6
cdr3_aa: CASSFGSPLHF
cdr3_nt: TGTGCCAGCAGTTTTGGTTCACCCCTCCACTTT

clone_size: -
v_call: TRBV6-6
d_call: -
j_call: TRBJ1-2
cdr3_aa: CASSYTPNYGYTF
cdr3_nt: TGTGCCAGCAGTTACACCCCTAACTATGGCTACACCTTC

clone_size: -
v_call: TRBV30
d_call: -
j_call: TRBJ2-4
cdr3_aa: CAWSVGARENIQYF
cdr3_nt: TGTGCCTGGAGTGTAGGGGCGCGTGAAAACATTCAGTACTTC

clone_size: -
v_call: TRBV9
d_call: -
j_call: TRBJ1-2
cdr3_aa: CASSVLSSHGYTF
cdr3_nt: TGTGCCAGCAGCGTACTATCGTCCCATGGCTACACCTTC

clone_size: -
v_call: TRBV11-2
d_call: -
j_call: TRBJ2-5
cdr3_aa: CASSSGTQQETQYF
cdr3_nt: TGTGCCAGCAGCTCAGGGACACAGCAAGAGACCCAGTACTTC

clone_size: -
v_call: TRBV6-5
d_call: -
j_call: TRBJ1-1
cdr3_aa: CASSYSVANEAFF
cdr3_nt: TGTGCCAGCAGTTACTCCGTAGCGAATGAAGCTTTCTTT

clone_size: -
v_call: TRBV3-1/TRBV3-2
d_call: TRBD1
j_call: TRBJ2-7
cdr3_aa: CASSPRQGPYEQYF
cdr3_nt: TGTGCCAGCAGCCCCAGACAGGGGCCCTACGAGCAGTACTTC

clone_size: -
v_call: TRBV7-8
d_call: -
j_call: TRBJ1-1
cdr3_aa: CASSLVSREAAFF
cdr3_nt: TGTGCCAGCAGCTTAGTCTCCCGGGAAGCGGCTTTCTTT

clone_size: -
v_call: TRBV7-8
d_call: -
j_call: TRBJ2-1
cdr3_aa: CASSLILGRVDEQFF
cdr3_nt: TGTGCCAGCAGCTTGATTTTGGGCAGGGTGGATGAGCAGTTCTTC

clone_size: -
v_call: TRBV4-1
d_call: -
j_call: TRBJ1-6
cdr3_aa: CASSQEEASESSPLHF
cdr3_nt: TGCGCCAGCAGCCAAGAAGAGGCCAGCGAGTCGTCACCCCTCCACTTT

clone_size: -
v_call: TRBV20-1
d_call: -
j_call: TRBJ1-1
cdr3_aa: CSARETPEAFF
cdr3_nt: TGCAGTGCCCGGGAAACCCCTGAAGCTTTCTTT

clone_size: -
v_call: TRBV7-8
d_call: TRBD1
j_call: TRBJ1-6
cdr3_aa: CASSFDRAYNSPLHF
cdr3_nt: TGTGCCAGCAGCTTTGACAGGGCCTATAATTCACCCCTCCACTTT

clone_size: -
v_call: TRBV18
d_call: TRBD1
j_call: TRBJ1-5
cdr3_aa: CASSQGPQGAADSNQPQHF
cdr3_nt: TGTGCCAGCTCACAGGGACCCCAGGGGGCGGCCGATAGCAATCAGCCCCAGCATTTT

clone_size: -
v_call: TRBV11-3
d_call: -
j_call: TRBJ2-7
cdr3_aa: CASSLGGGSYEQYF
cdr3_nt: TGTGCCAGCAGCTTAGGGGGAGGATCCTACGAGCAGTACTTC

clone_size: -
v_call: TRBV27
d_call: -
j_call: TRBJ2-7
cdr3_aa: CASSFSQGTASYEQYF
cdr3_nt: TGTGCCAGCAGTTTTAGTCAGGGGACTGCCTCCTACGAGCAGTACTTC

clone_size: -
v_call: TRBV6-1
d_call: TRBD1
j_call: TRBJ1-3
cdr3_aa: CASSEPGQGANTIYF
cdr3_nt: TGTGCCAGCAGTGAACCGGGACAGGGGGCGAACACCATATATTTT

clone_size: -
v_call: TRBV5-4
d_call: -
j_call: TRBJ2-2
cdr3_aa: CASSLWGTGELFF
cdr3_nt: TGTGCCAGCAGCTTGTGGGGGACCGGGGAGCTGTTTTTT

clone_size: -
v_call: TRBV2
d_call: -
j_call: TRBJ2-5
cdr3_aa: CASFQSGSETQYF
cdr3_nt: TGTGCCAGCTTCCAATCGGGATCAGAGACCCAGTACTTC

clone_size: -
v_call: TRBV5-1
d_call: TRBD1
j_call: TRBJ1-6
cdr3_aa: CASSLVGGHSPLHF
cdr3_nt: TGCGCCAGCAGCTTGGTAGGGGGCCATTCACCCCTCCACTTT

clone_size: once
v_call: TRBV5-5
d_call: TRBD1
j_call: TRBJ2-7
cdr3_aa: CASSSGQTYEQYF
cdr3_nt: TGTGCCAGCAGCTCGGGACAGACCTACGAGCAGTACTTC

clone_size: -
v_call: TRBV7-2
d_call: -
j_call: TRBJ1-2
cdr3_aa: CASSLVPTGFRWYGYTF
cdr3_nt: TGTGCCAGCAGCTTGGTCCCAACAGGGTTTCGTTGGTATGGCTACACCTTC

clone_size: -
v_call: TRBV5-6
d_call: TRBD2
j_call: TRBJ2-3
cdr3_aa: CASRSELAGGGDTQYF
cdr3_nt: TGTGCCAGCAGATCTGAGCTAGCGGGAGGCGGGGATACGCAGTATTTT

clone_size: -
v_call: TRBV9
d_call: -
j_call: TRBJ1-1
cdr3_aa: CASNPGFGAMNTEAFF
cdr3_nt: TGTGCCAGCAACCCCGGGTTCGGGGCGATGAACACTGAAGCTTTCTTT

clone_size: -
v_call: TRBV5-4
d_call: -
j_call: TRBJ2-5
cdr3_aa: CASSPSHYQETQYF
cdr3_nt: TGTGCCAGCAGCCCAAGCCATTACCAAGAGACCCAGTACTTC

clone_size: -
v_call: TRBV5-1
d_call: TRBD2
j_call: TRBJ2-1
cdr3_aa: CASSLLPSGGQTYNEQFF
cdr3_nt: TGCGCCAGCAGCTTGTTGCCTAGCGGGGGCCAGACCTACAATGAGCAGTTCTTC

clone_size: few
v_call: TRBV6-2/TRBV6-3
d_call: -
j_call: TRBJ1-5
cdr3_aa: CASSTQGSSNQPQHF
cdr3_nt: TGTGCCAGCAGTACTCAGGGGTCCAGCAATCAGCCCCAGCATTTT

clone_size: once
v_call: TRBV6-5
d_call: -
j_call: TRBJ2-7
cdr3_aa: CASGHFLYEQYF
cdr3_nt: TGTGCCAGCGGTCACTTCCTCTACGAGCAGTACTTC

clone_size: once
v_call: TRBV7-5
d_call: -
j_call: TRBJ1-5
cdr3_aa: CARSQGDSHNQPQHF
cdr3_nt: TGTGCCAGAAGCCAAGGGGACAGTCACAATCAGCCCCAGCATTTT

clone_size: -
v_call: TRBV29-1
d_call: -
j_call: TRBJ1-1
cdr3_aa: CSVVTAPSTSTLTEAFF
cdr3_nt: TGCAGCGTTGTCACCGCTCCTAGCACGAGTACTCTCACTGAAGCTTTCTTT

clone_size: -
v_call: TRBV27
d_call: -
j_call: TRBJ1-2
cdr3_aa: CASSPGAAGDYGYTF
cdr3_nt: TGTGCCAGCAGTCCCGGCGCCGCCGGTGACTATGGCTACACCTTC

clone_size: -
v_call: TRBV30
d_call: TRBD1
j_call: TRBJ1-2
cdr3_aa: CAWSGSYQGARVLGYGYTF
cdr3_nt: TGTGCCTGGAGTGGAAGCTATCAGGGGGCCCGGGTTTTGGGCTATGGCTACACCTTC

clone_size: -
v_call: TRBV3-1/TRBV3-2
d_call: -
j_call: TRBJ2-7
cdr3_aa: CASSHPDLAYEQYF
cdr3_nt: TGTGCCAGCAGCCATCCGGACCTAGCCTACGAGCAGTACTTC

clone_size: -
v_call: TRBV9
d_call: TRBD1
j_call: TRBJ2-2
cdr3_aa: CASSRQGSGELFF
cdr3_nt: TGTGCCAGCAGCAGACAGGGGTCCGGGGAGCTGTTTTTT

clone_size: -
v_call: TRBV10-2
d_call: -
j_call: TRBJ1-5
cdr3_aa: CATSTGSNQPQHF
cdr3_nt: TGCGCCACCTCGACAGGTAGCAATCAGCCCCAGCATTTT

clone_size: -
v_call: TRBV19
d_call: TRBD1
j_call: TRBJ1-3
cdr3_aa: CASSRFPGQGLGNTIYF
cdr3_nt: TGTGCCAGTAGTCGATTTCCGGGACAGGGGCTTGGAAACACCATATATTTT

clone_size: -
v_call: TRBV9
d_call: -
j_call: TRBJ1-3
cdr3_aa: CASSVRAEGNTIYF
cdr3_nt: TGTGCCAGCAGCGTAAGGGCGGAGGGAAACACCATATATTTT